This T cell receptor (beta chain) was documented in a study of blood T cell repertoires in COVID-19. The wider study: Specimens from acute and convalescent COVID-19 originated in the United States, Italy and Spain.

The repertoire was sequenced with immunoSEQ multiplex PCR; TCRdb's copy has only in-frame clones and lacks some. Of 200,000 to 250,000 clones listed, about 85% were seen once; the top ten hold approximately 20%. The CDR3 covers 15 residues. V was pared by 7 bases and J by 5 bases, with 13 bases of the junction left unmatched. Germline V gives CDR1 SQVTM, CDR2 ANQGSEA. This TCR was recovered from a man in his thirties or forties with active or convalescent COVID-19. The sequenced material came from peripheral blood. J is TRBJ2-1 and V is TRBV29-1; 8 bases agree with TRBD2. The CDR3 nucleotides are TGCAGCGCTCCTCGTGGAGCGGGGGACAACAATGAGCAGTTCTTC. It encodes CSAPRGAGDNNEQFF.